The rows below give T cell receptor beta chains drawn from one sample of a study of molecular identifiers for immune sequencing clone quantification. TCRdb itself ran the PCR reads through MiXCR, one entry per CDR3 protein. The sample lists 250,000 to 400,000 distinct CDR3 sequences, around a fifth occurring once. Sequencing input: naive CD8+ T cells from blood, with Jurkat cell RNA spiked in. These receptors all stem from a human donor in good health. Some libraries in this study had Jurkat cell RNA spiked in. The CDR3 runs from the conserved cysteine through the conserved F or W. The order of the fields is D gene, clone size, V gene, J gene, CDR3 DNA, CDR3 protein. The D gene is left open where the match is weak. Where a row states a size, it is once, few, many or the class of an expanded clone; other rows omit it.

d_gene: TRBD2
abundance: many
v_gene: TRBV13
j_gene: TRBJ2-3
CDR3nt: TGTGCCAGCAGCATAGCGGGAGGGGCAGATACGCAGTATTTT
CDR3aa: CASSIAGGADTQYF

d_gene: NA
abundance: few
v_gene: TRBV11-3
j_gene: TRBJ2-3
CDR3nt: TGTGCCAGCAGCCCCCCAAACGAAGATACGCAGTATTTT
CDR3aa: CASSPPNEDTQYF

d_gene: NA
abundance: many
v_gene: TRBV14
j_gene: TRBJ2-5
CDR3nt: TGTGCCAGCAGCCAAGACCGTGCAGCCACCCTCCAAGAGACCCAGTACTTC
CDR3aa: CASSQDRAATLQETQYF

d_gene: NA
abundance: NA
v_gene: TRBV12-3/TRBV12-4
j_gene: TRBJ2-2
CDR3nt: TGTGCCAGCACTCCAAGGGGTAGGGCCGGGGAGCTGTTTTTT
CDR3aa: CASTPRGRAGELFF

d_gene: TRBD1
abundance: many
v_gene: TRBV7-9
j_gene: TRBJ1-5
CDR3nt: TGTGCCAGCAGCTTAGCTGAGGGACAGGGCCCAGGACAGCCCCAGCATTTT
CDR3aa: CASSLAEGQGPGQPQHF

d_gene: NA
abundance: many
v_gene: TRBV20-1
j_gene: TRBJ1-6
CDR3nt: TGCAGTGCTAGTGGACAGACGAGCTCCTATAATTCACCCCTCCACTTT
CDR3aa: CSASGQTSSYNSPLHF

d_gene: NA
abundance: NA
v_gene: TRBV12-3/TRBV12-4
j_gene: TRBJ1-6
CDR3nt: TGTGCCAGCACCCTCGGCTCCTATAATTCACCCCTCCACTTT
CDR3aa: CASTLGSYNSPLHF

d_gene: TRBD2
abundance: many
v_gene: TRBV6-5
j_gene: TRBJ2-7
CDR3nt: TGTGCCAGCAGAGAACTAGCGGGAGGTCACTACGAGCAGTACTTC
CDR3aa: CASRELAGGHYEQYF

d_gene: TRBD1
abundance: NA
v_gene: TRBV9
j_gene: TRBJ2-4
CDR3nt: TGTGCCAGCAGCCCTGGGACAGGGCCCAGAGGAGGAATTCAGTACTTC
CDR3aa: CASSPGTGPRGGIQYF

d_gene: NA
abundance: few
v_gene: TRBV6-5
j_gene: TRBJ2-2
CDR3nt: TGTGCCAGCAGCCTAGGGGCCACCGGGGAGCTGTTTTTT
CDR3aa: CASSLGATGELFF

d_gene: NA
abundance: many
v_gene: TRBV5-6
j_gene: TRBJ2-7
CDR3nt: TGTGCCAGCAGCCCCGGGCCCCACGAGCAGTACTTC
CDR3aa: CASSPGPHEQYF

d_gene: TRBD2
abundance: NA
v_gene: TRBV10-3
j_gene: TRBJ2-2
CDR3nt: TGTGCCATCAGTGCCCTTGGGACTAGCGGGACCGGGGAGCTGTTTTTT
CDR3aa: CAISALGTSGTGELFF

d_gene: NA
abundance: NA
v_gene: TRBV4-1
j_gene: TRBJ2-7
CDR3nt: TGCACCAGCAGCCAAGGCCCAATGGGCGGGTCCAGCTACGAGCAGTACTTC
CDR3aa: CTSSQGPMGGSSYEQYF

d_gene: TRBD1
abundance: many
v_gene: TRBV7-9
j_gene: TRBJ2-7
CDR3nt: TGTGCCAGCAATCCTTTCGGACAGGGGGCAGGCGAGCAGTACTTC
CDR3aa: CASNPFGQGAGEQYF

d_gene: NA
abundance: NA
v_gene: TRBV6-5
j_gene: TRBJ1-2
CDR3nt: TGTGCCAGCAGTTTTACAGGATTATCCTATGGCTACACCTTC
CDR3aa: CASSFTGLSYGYTF

d_gene: TRBD1
abundance: few
v_gene: TRBV4-3
j_gene: TRBJ1-2
CDR3nt: TGCGCCAGCAGCCAAGACCGCGGACAGGGATACTATGGCTACACCTTC
CDR3aa: CASSQDRGQGYYGYTF

d_gene: TRBD2
abundance: many
v_gene: TRBV29-1
j_gene: TRBJ2-3
CDR3nt: TGCAGCGTTGTTGGGACTAGCGGGAGGGATACGCAGTATTTT
CDR3aa: CSVVGTSGRDTQYF

d_gene: NA
abundance: many
v_gene: TRBV7-9
j_gene: TRBJ2-1
CDR3nt: TGTGCCAGCAGCTTAGTGCGGGGTGAGCAGTTCTTC
CDR3aa: CASSLVRGEQFF

d_gene: TRBD2
abundance: NA
v_gene: TRBV20-1
j_gene: TRBJ2-1
CDR3nt: TGCAGTGCCCCACTAGCGGGGCTCTCCAATGAGCAGTGCTTC
CDR3aa: CSAPLAGLSNEQCF

d_gene: NA
abundance: many
v_gene: TRBV2
j_gene: TRBJ1-1
CDR3nt: TGTGCCAGCAGTGAAGCGGTACTGGTCTACACTGAAGCTTTCTTT
CDR3aa: CASSEAVLVYTEAFF

d_gene: NA
abundance: many
v_gene: TRBV28
j_gene: TRBJ1-3
CDR3nt: TGTGCCAGCAGCCCCGGCAGGGGACTCTCTGGAAACACCATATATTTT
CDR3aa: CASSPGRGLSGNTIYF

d_gene: NA
abundance: NA
v_gene: TRBV6-6
j_gene: TRBJ2-7
CDR3nt: TGTGCCAGCAGACCTGTGCCCCCCTACGAGCAGTACTTC
CDR3aa: CASRPVPPYEQYF

d_gene: NA
abundance: NA
v_gene: TRBV7-9
j_gene: TRBJ2-7
CDR3nt: TGTGCCAGCAGCGTCTCCGGGATCTCCTACGAGCAGTACTTC
CDR3aa: CASSVSGISYEQYF

d_gene: TRBD1
abundance: NA
v_gene: TRBV4-3
j_gene: TRBJ2-7
CDR3nt: TGCGCCAGCAGCCAAGAAGGGACAGGGGGCTACGAGCAGTACTTC
CDR3aa: CASSQEGTGGYEQYF

d_gene: TRBD2
abundance: few
v_gene: TRBV4-1
j_gene: TRBJ2-1
CDR3nt: TGCGCCAGCAGCCCCTCAGGGGCGGGGGGGCAGGGTTACAATGAGCAGTTCTTC
CDR3aa: CASSPSGAGGQGYNEQFF

d_gene: NA
abundance: many
v_gene: TRBV7-2
j_gene: TRBJ2-6
CDR3nt: TGTGCCAGCAGCCACCCAAGGGACTCTGGGGCCAACGTCCTGACTTTC
CDR3aa: CASSHPRDSGANVLTF

d_gene: NA
abundance: NA
v_gene: TRBV4-1
j_gene: TRBJ2-7
CDR3nt: TGCGCCAGCAGCCAACAACAGGGTTACGAGCAGTACTTC
CDR3aa: CASSQQQGYEQYF

d_gene: NA
abundance: few
v_gene: TRBV27
j_gene: TRBJ2-7
CDR3nt: TGTGCCAGCAGCCCAGGCCCAGGGTTCAGCTCCTACGAGCAGTACTTC
CDR3aa: CASSPGPGFSSYEQYF

d_gene: TRBD1
abundance: many
v_gene: TRBV4-3
j_gene: TRBJ2-7
CDR3nt: TGCGCCAGCAGCCGAGACTTGACAGGGGGCGGGTACGAGCAGTACTTC
CDR3aa: CASSRDLTGGGYEQYF

d_gene: NA
abundance: many
v_gene: TRBV7-2
j_gene: TRBJ2-7
CDR3nt: TGTGCCAGCAGCCAAAGCTCCTACGAGCAGTACTTC
CDR3aa: CASSQSSYEQYF

d_gene: NA
abundance: NA
v_gene: TRBV27
j_gene: TRBJ1-5
CDR3nt: TGTGCCAGCAGAACGACAGGAACTAGCAATCAGCCCCAGCATTTT
CDR3aa: CASRTTGTSNQPQHF

d_gene: NA
abundance: NA
v_gene: TRBV21-1
j_gene: TRBJ2-7
CDR3nt: TGTGCCAGCAGCAAAGGGGACAGCTACGGGCAGTACTTC
CDR3aa: CASSKGDSYGQYF

d_gene: TRBD1
abundance: many
v_gene: TRBV25-1
j_gene: TRBJ1-5
CDR3nt: TGTGCCAGCAGTGAAACGGAAACAGGGGATAGCAATCAGCCCCAGCATTTT
CDR3aa: CASSETETGDSNQPQHF

d_gene: TRBD2
abundance: few
v_gene: TRBV13
j_gene: TRBJ2-6
CDR3nt: TGTGCCAGCAGCTTAGTAGCGGGGATTTCTGGGGCCAACGTCCTGACTTTC
CDR3aa: CASSLVAGISGANVLTF

d_gene: NA
abundance: few
v_gene: TRBV18
j_gene: TRBJ2-7
CDR3nt: TGTGCCAGCTCACCTGCGGGACAGCACTACGAGCAGTACTTC
CDR3aa: CASSPAGQHYEQYF

d_gene: NA
abundance: many
v_gene: TRBV5-6
j_gene: TRBJ2-5
CDR3nt: TGTGCCAGCAGCTTCGGGCAGGGCCAGACCCAGTACTTC
CDR3aa: CASSFGQGQTQYF

d_gene: TRBD2
abundance: NA
v_gene: TRBV3-1
j_gene: TRBJ2-3
CDR3nt: TGTGCCAGCAGCCAAGATCGGGGCGGGGGGGACACAGATACGCAGTATTTT
CDR3aa: CASSQDRGGGDTDTQYF

d_gene: TRBD1
abundance: many
v_gene: TRBV12-3/TRBV12-4
j_gene: TRBJ1-4
CDR3nt: TGTGCCAGCAGTTTTTTACAGGGGTTGGATAAAAAACTGTTTTTT
CDR3aa: CASSFLQGLDKKLFF

d_gene: TRBD2
abundance: many
v_gene: TRBV20-1
j_gene: TRBJ2-4
CDR3nt: TGCAGTGCTAGAGATCGCGGGAGGGCCAAAAACATTCAGTACTTC
CDR3aa: CSARDRGRAKNIQYF

d_gene: NA
abundance: many
v_gene: TRBV30
j_gene: TRBJ1-1
CDR3nt: TGTGCCTGGAGTGTTGAGCCGATGAACACTGAAGCTTTCTTT
CDR3aa: CAWSVEPMNTEAFF